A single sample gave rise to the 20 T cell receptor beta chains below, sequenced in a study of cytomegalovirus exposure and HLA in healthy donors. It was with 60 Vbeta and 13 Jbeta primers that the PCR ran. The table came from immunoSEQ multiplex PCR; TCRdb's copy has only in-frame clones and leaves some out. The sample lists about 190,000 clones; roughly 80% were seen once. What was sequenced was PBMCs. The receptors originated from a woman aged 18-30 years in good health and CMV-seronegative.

The CDR3 DNA follows: TGTGCCAGCAGTAACCCCGGGACAGGTTCGTATGAGCAGTACTTC. This sequence encodes CASSNPGTGSYEQYF. The V gene is TRBV6-5, the J gene TRBJ2-7; 8 positions match TRBD1. The germline V gene encodes CDR1 MNHEY and CDR2 SVGAGI. Unmatched junction bases numbered 13, after V lost 5 bases and J lost 7 bases. This CDR3 contains 15 residues.

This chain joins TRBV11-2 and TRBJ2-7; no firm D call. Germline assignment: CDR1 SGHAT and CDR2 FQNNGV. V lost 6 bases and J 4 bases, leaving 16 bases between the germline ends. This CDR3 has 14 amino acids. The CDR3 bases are TGTGCCAGCAGTCCTAACAGTGTCGTGTACGAGCAGTACTTC. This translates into CASSPNSVVYEQYF.

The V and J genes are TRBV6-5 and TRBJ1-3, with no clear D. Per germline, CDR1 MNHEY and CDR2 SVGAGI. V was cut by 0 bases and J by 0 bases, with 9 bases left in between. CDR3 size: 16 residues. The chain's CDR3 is CASSYSVRPSGNTIYF. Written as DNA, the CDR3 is TGTGCCAGCAGTTACTCCGTCAGGCCCTCTGGAAACACCATATATTTT.

Here the CDR3 DNA reads TGCGCCAGCAGCTTCTCGGGGACTAATGAAAAACTGTTTTTT. Encoded protein: CASSFSGTNEKLFF. The V and J genes are TRBV5-1 and TRBJ1-4; D is undetermined. The V end lost 2 bases, the J end lost 2 bases, and 7 bases lay between the germline ends. Germline V lookup: CDR1 SGHRS, CDR2 YFSETQ. The CDR3 is 14 amino acids. The variable domain in full, with the rest retrieved from reference TRBV5-1 and TRBJ1-4, is KAGVTQTPRYLIKTRGQQVTLSCSPISGHRSVSWYQQTPGQGLQFLFEYFSETQRNKGNFPGRFSGRQFSNSRSEMNVSTLELGDSALYLCASSFSGTNEKLFFGSGTQLSVL.

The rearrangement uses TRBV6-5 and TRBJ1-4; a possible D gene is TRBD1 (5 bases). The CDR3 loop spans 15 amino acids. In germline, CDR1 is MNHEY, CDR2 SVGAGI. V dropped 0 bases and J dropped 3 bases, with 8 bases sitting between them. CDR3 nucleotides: TGTGCCAGCAGTTACTCGGGGCAGCCTAATGAAAAACTGTTTTTT. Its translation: CASSYSGQPNEKLFF.

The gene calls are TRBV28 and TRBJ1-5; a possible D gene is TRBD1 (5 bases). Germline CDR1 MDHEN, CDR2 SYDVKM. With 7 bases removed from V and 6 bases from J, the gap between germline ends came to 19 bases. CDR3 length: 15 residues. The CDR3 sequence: CASIPLGGESQPQHF. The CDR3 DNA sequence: TGTGCCAGCATCCCATTGGGGGGGGAATCTCAGCCCCAGCATTTT.

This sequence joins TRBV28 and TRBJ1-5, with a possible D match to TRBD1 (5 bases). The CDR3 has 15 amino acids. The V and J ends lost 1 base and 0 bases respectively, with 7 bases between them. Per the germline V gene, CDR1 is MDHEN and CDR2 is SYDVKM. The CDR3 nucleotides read TGTGCCAGCAGTTTATCGACAGATAGCAATCAGCCCCAGCATTTT. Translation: CASSLSTDSNQPQHF.

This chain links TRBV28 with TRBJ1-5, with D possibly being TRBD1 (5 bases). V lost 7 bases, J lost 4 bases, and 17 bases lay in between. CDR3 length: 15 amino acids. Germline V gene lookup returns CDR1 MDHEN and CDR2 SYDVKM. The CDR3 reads CASTRPLGGNQPQHF. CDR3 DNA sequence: TGTGCCAGCACCCGGCCGTTGGGGGGGAATCAGCCCCAGCATTTT.

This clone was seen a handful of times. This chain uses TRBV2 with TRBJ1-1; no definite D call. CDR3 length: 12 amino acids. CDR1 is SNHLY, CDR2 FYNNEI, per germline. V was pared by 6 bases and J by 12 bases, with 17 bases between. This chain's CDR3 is CASREGHGWPFF. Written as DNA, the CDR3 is TGTGCCAGCAGAGAGGGCCATGGCTGGCCTTTCTTT.

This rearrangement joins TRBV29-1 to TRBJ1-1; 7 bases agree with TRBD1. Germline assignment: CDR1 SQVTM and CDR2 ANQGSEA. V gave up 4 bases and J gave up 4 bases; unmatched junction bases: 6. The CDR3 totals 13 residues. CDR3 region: CSVGPTGATEAFF. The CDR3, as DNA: TGCAGCGTTGGCCCTACAGGGGCCACTGAAGCTTTCTTT.

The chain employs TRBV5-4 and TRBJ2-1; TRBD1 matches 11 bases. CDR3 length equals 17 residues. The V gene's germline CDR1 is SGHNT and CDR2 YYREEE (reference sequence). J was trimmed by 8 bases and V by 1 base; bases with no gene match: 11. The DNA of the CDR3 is TGTGCCAGCAGCTTGCTTCCGGGACAGGGGGGAGGGGATGAGCAGTTCTTC. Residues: CASSLLPGQGGGDEQFF.

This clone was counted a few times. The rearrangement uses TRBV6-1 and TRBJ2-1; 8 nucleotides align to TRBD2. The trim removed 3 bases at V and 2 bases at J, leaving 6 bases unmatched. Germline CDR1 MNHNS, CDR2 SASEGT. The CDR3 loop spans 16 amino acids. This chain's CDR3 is CASSDLAGNPYNEQFF. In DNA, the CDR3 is TGTGCCAGCAGTGACTTAGCGGGAAATCCCTACAATGAGCAGTTCTTC.

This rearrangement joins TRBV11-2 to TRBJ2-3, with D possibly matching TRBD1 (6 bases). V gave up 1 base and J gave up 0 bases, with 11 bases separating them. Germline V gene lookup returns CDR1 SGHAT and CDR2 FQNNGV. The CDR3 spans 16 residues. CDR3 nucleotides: TGTGCCAGCAGCTTAGTAGGGGGATCAAGCACAGATACGCAGTATTTT. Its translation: CASSLVGGSSTDTQYF.

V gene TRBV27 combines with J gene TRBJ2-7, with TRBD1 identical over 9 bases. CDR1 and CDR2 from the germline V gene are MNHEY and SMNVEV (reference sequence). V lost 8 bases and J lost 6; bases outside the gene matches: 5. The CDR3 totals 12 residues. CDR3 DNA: TGTGCCAGCGGGACAGGGCCTTTCGAGCAGTACTTC. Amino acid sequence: CASGTGPFEQYF.

The CDR3 DNA sequence: TGTGCCAGCAGCTTAAGCGTCCAGAATAATTCACCCCTCCACTTT. This codes for CASSLSVQNNSPLHF. This chain connects TRBV7-8 to TRBJ1-6; D remains unclear. V lost 2 bases and J lost 5, with 10 bases in between. The V gene's germline CDR1 is SGHVS and CDR2 FQNEAQ. The CDR3 length is 15 residues.

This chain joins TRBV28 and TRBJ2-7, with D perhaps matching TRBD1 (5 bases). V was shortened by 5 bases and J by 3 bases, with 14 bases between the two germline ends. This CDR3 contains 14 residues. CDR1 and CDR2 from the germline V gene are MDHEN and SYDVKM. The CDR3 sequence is CASSLLPQGYEQYF. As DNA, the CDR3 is TGTGCCAGCAGTCTCCTCCCCCAGGGCTACGAGCAGTACTTC.

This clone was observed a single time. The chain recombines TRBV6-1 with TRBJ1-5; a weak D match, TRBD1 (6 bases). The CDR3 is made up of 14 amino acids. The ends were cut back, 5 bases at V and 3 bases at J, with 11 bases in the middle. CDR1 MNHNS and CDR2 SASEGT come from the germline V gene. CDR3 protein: CASSQTGLNQPQHF. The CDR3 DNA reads TGTGCCAGCAGTCAGACAGGTCTCAATCAGCCCCAGCATTTT.

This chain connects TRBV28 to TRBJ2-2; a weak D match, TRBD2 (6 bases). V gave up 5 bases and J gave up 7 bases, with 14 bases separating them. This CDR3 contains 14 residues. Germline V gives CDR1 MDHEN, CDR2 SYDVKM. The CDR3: CASSALVGGGELFF. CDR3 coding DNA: TGTGCCAGCAGTGCCCTGGTGGGGGGCGGGGAGCTGTTTTTT.

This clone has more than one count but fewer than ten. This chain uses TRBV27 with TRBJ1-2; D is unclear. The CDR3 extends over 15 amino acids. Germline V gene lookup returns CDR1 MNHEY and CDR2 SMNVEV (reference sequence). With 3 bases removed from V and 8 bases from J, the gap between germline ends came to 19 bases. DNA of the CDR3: TGTGCCAGCAGTTTCGAGAACAGCCGATTTTGGGGCTACACCTTC. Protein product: CASSFENSRFWGYTF.

The CDR3 DNA follows: TGTGCCACCCAAGAGTTCGGGGGAAGTAGCAATCAGCCCCAGCATTTT. Residues: CATQEFGGSSNQPQHF. The chain links TRBV27 to TRBJ1-5; tentative D call: TRBD1 (5 bases). Trimming took 10 bases from V and 0 from J, leaving 19 bases between them. CDR1 is MNHEY, CDR2 SMNVEV, per germline (reference sequence). The CDR3 totals 16 residues.